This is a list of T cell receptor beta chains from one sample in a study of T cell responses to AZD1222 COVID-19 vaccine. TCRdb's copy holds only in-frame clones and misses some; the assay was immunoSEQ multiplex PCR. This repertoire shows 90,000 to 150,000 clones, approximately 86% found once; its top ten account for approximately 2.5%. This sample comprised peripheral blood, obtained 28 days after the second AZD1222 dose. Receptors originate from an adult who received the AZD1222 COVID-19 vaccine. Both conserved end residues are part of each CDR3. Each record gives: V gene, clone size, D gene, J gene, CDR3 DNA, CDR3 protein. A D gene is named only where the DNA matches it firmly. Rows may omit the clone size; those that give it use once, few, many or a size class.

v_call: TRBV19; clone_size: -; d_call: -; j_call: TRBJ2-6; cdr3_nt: TGTGCCAGTAGTTCTAGAAGACAGGTGGGCTCTGGGGCCAACGTCCTGACTTTC; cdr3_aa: CASSSRRQVGSGANVLTF
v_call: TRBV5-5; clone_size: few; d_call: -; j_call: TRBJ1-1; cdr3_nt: TGTGCCAGCAGCTTGGGCCTGCTGGCTGAAGCTTTCTTT; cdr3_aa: CASSLGLLAEAFF
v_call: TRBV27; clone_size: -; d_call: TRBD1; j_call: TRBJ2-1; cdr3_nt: TGTGCCAGCAGTCCGCGACTCGGGACAGGGGCAAGCAATGAGCAGTTCTTC; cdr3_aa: CASSPRLGTGASNEQFF
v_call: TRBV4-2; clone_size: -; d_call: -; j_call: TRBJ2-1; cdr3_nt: TGTGCCAGCAGCCAAGATGGGGGGATCGTTTTCTACAATGAGCAGTTCTTC; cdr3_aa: CASSQDGGIVFYNEQFF
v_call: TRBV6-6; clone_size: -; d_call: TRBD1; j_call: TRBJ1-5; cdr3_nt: TGTGCCAGCGGGACAGGGGAATTTCAGCCCCAGCATTTT; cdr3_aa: CASGTGEFQPQHF
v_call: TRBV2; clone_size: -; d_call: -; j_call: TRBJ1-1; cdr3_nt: TGTGCCAGCAGTGATCTTACAAGGAACACTGAAGCTTTCTTT; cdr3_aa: CASSDLTRNTEAFF
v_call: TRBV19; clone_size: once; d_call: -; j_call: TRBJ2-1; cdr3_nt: TGTGCCAGTAGCCCCCAGGGCAATGAGCAGTTCTTC; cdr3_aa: CASSPQGNEQFF
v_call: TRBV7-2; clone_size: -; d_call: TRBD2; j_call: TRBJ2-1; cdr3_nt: TGTGCCAGCAGCCCCGGACTAGCCATCAATGAGCAGTTCTTC; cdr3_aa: CASSPGLAINEQFF
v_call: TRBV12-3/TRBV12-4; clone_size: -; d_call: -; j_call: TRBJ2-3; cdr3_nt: TGTGCCAGCAGTCGACTGCGTTCAGATACGCAGTATTTT; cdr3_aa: CASSRLRSDTQYF
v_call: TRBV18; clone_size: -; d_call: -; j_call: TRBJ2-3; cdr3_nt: TGTGCCAGCTCATCCAGACTAGGGGGGGAAACAGATACGCAGTATTTT; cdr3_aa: CASSSRLGGETDTQYF
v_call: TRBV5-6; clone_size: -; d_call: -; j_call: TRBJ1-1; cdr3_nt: TGTGCCAGCAGCTTGGTAACAGCCGGCACTGAAGCTTTCTTT; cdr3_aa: CASSLVTAGTEAFF
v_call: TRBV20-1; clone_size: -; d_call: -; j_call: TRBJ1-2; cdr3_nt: TGCAGTGCTAGTCCCCCGGGTGTGGTTTTTGCTGGCTACACCTTC; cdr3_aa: CSASPPGVVFAGYTF
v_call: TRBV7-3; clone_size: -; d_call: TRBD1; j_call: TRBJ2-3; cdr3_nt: TGTGCCAGCAGCGCCTGGACAGGCGCCACAGATACGCAGTATTTT; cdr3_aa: CASSAWTGATDTQYF
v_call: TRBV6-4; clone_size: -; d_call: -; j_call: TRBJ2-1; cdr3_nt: TGTGCCAGCAGTGAGGCATGGCGGGACAATGAGCAGTTCTTC; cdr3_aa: CASSEAWRDNEQFF
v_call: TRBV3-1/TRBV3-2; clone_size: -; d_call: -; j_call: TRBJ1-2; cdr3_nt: TGTGCCAGCAGCCGACAGTTCTATGGCTACACCTTC; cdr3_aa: CASSRQFYGYTF
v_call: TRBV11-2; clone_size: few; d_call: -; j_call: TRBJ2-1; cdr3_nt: TGTGCCAGCAGCTTAGCGGGGGTGAACAATGAGCAGTTCTTC; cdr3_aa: CASSLAGVNNEQFF
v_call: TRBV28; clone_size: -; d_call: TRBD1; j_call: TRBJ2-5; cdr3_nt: TGTGCCAGCAGTTCCCTGGACAGGACTTTAGGAGAGACCCAGTACTTC; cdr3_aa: CASSSLDRTLGETQYF
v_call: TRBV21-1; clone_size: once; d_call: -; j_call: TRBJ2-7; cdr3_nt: TGTGCCAGCAGCAAAGTTTGGGACGGCTACGAGCAGTACTTC; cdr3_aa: CASSKVWDGYEQYF
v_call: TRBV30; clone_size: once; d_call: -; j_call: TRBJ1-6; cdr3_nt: TGTGCCTGGAGTCCCCTAGGTTCACCCCTCCACTTT; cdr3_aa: CAWSPLGSPLHF
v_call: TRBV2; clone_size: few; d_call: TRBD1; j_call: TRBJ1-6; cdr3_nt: TGTGCCAGCATGATAAGGGGGCTGGGTTCACCCCTCCACTTT; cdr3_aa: CASMIRGLGSPLHF
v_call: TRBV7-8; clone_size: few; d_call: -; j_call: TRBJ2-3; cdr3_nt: TGTGCCAGCAGCTTGACGGGGTCGCCAGATACGCAGTATTTT; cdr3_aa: CASSLTGSPDTQYF
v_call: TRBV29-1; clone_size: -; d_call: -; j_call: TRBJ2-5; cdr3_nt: TGCAGCGTTGAGAACTTCATCACTAGGGTTAGGAGAGAGACCCAGTACTTC; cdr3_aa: CSVENFITRVRRETQYF
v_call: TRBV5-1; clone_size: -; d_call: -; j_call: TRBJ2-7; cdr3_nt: TGCGCCAGCAGCTTGCCATCAACGGGCTCCTACGAGCAGTACTTC; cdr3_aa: CASSLPSTGSYEQYF
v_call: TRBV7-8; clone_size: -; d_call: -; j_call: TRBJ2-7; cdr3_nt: TGTGCCAGCAGCGGGGTCTCCTACGAGCAGTACTTC; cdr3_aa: CASSGVSYEQYF
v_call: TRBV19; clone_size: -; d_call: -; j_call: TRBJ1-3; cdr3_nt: TGTGCCAGTAGTACCCTACCAGGGTCCGGCGACACCATATATTTT; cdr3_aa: CASSTLPGSGDTIYF
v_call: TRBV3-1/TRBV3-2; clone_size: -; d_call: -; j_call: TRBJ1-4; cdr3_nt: TGTGCCAGCAGCCAAGGAGGGGGAACAACTAATGAAAAACTGTTTTTT; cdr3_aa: CASSQGGGTTNEKLFF
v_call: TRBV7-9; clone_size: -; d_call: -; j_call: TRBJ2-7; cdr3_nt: TGTGCCAGCAGCTTAGGAGTAGCGAGGGAGCAGTACTTC; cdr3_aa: CASSLGVAREQYF
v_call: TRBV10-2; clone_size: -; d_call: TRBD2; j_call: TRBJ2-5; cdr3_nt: TGCGCCAGCAGCAGCGGGGCGGAACAAGAGACCCAGTACTTC; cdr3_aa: CASSSGAEQETQYF
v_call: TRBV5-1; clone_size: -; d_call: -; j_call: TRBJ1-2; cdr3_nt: TGCGCCAGCAGCTCGAAGGTCAGGGGCATAGATGGCTACACCTTC; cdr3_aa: CASSSKVRGIDGYTF
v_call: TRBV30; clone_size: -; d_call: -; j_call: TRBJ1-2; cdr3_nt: TGTGCCTGGAACCTGGGACCGGAAGGCTACACCTTC; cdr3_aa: CAWNLGPEGYTF
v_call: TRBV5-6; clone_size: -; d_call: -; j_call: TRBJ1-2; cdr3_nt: TGTGCCAGCAGCCCGGATGAGAAGGGACAAGGTTATGGCTACACCTTC; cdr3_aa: CASSPDEKGQGYGYTF
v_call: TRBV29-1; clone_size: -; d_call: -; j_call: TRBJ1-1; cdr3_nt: TGCAGCGTTGGCACAGGGATGGAAGCTTTCTTT; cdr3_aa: CSVGTGMEAFF
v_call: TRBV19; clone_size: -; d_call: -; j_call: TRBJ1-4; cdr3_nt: TGTGCGTGCAGGCAAGAAGGGGTTGCAACTAATGAAAAACTGTTTTTT; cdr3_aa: CACRQEGVATNEKLFF
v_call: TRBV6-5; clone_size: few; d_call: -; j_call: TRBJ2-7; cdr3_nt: TGTGCCAGCAGCCGCGGGCTCCCCCACGAGCAGTACTTC; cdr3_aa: CASSRGLPHEQYF
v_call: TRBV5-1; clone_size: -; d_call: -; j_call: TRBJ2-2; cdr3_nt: TGCGCCAGCAGCTCCCTGGGGGACAGGACTAGCCCTTTTACCGGGGAGCTGTTTTTT; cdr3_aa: CASSSLGDRTSPFTGELFF
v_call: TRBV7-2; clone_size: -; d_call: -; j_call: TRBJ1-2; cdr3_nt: TGTGCCAGCAGCTTAGCGGGGGGTTCCAACTATGGCTACACCTTC; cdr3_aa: CASSLAGGSNYGYTF